Below are 5 T cell receptor beta chains sequenced from a single sample in a study of T cells expressing NK-cell markers. TCRdb processed the 5' RACE reads again and assigns one entry to each CDR3 protein, with no DNA. Across about 550,000 distinct CDR3 sequences, the top ten clones capture around 3.3% of the sample. The sequenced material came from blood T cells: a sorted CD56 or NKG2C T cell subset, CD4+ or CD8+ T cells, or bulk PBMC T cells (not recorded which). Every receptor here comes from a young man in good health.

V gene TRBV7-8 combines with J gene TRBJ2-3. CDR1 and CDR2 (germline): SGHVS, FQNEAQ. CDR3 length: 16 amino acids. CDR3 sequence: CASSFGLIIRTDTQYF.

V is TRBV20-1 and J is TRBJ2-1; TCRdb indicates TRBD1, and absent DNA this call remains unverified. Germline V CDR1 and CDR2: DFQATT, SNEGSKA (reference sequence). The CDR3 totals 14 residues. The CDR3 sequence: CSPDRDGGGGEQFF.

V and J are TRBV27 and TRBJ1-1. The CDR3 totals 14 residues. The germline gives CDR1 MNHEY, CDR2 SMNVEV (reference sequence). The CDR3 sequence: CASSSFVMNTEAFF.

The chain is built from TRBV20-1 and TRBJ2-1; TCRdb indicates TRBD2, and absent DNA this call remains unverified. Germline-derived CDR1 and CDR2 are DFQATT and SNEGSKA (reference sequence). The CDR3 consists of 17 residues. CDR3 loop: CSARDQGTSGTYNEQFF.

V gene TRBV7-8 combines with J gene TRBJ2-2; checking the TCRdb D call of TRBD2 is not possible without DNA. Germline V CDR1 and CDR2: SGHVS, FQNEAQ. This CDR3 contains 17 residues. CDR3 sequence: CASSLLTSGRATGELFF.